This TCR beta chain was obtained from a study of cytotoxic CD8 clonotypes in ibrutinib-treated CLL. Libraries were prepared by immunoSEQ multiplex PCR; TCRdb keeps only in-frame clonotypes and omits some of them. The sample lists 57,000 or so clones; 50% to 65% were seen once. This clone was seen a handful of times. This CDR3 is 13 amino acids long. Germline values: CDR1 ENHRY, CDR2 SYGVKD. Trimming took 10 bases from V and 7 from J; bases not matched to a gene: 12. The rearrangement uses TRBV10-3 and TRBJ1-2, with TRBD1 matching over 7 bases. Source: PBMCs, taken at disease progression, from a patient treated with ibrutinib. This TCR was sampled from a human donor with chronic lymphocytic leukemia. The CDR3 sequence: CATADRAEGGYTF. CDR3 nucleotide sequence: TGTGCCACGGCAGACAGGGCGGAGGGTGGCTACACCTTC.